The T cell receptor (beta chain) described here comes from a study of cytomegalovirus exposure and HLA in healthy donors. V lost 2 bases to trimming and J lost 5 bases; unmatched junction nucleotides: 0. The CDR3 has 12 residues. Germline loops: CDR1 GTSNPN, CDR2 SVGIG (reference sequence). With 60 Vbeta and 13 Jbeta primers, the PCR was carried out. Profiled with immunoSEQ multiplex PCR; TCRdb holds only in-frame clones, not every one. This table has roughly 180,000 clones, around 80% appearing once. The gene calls are TRBV30 and TRBJ2-1; 7 nucleotides line up with TRBD2. The sample consisted of PBMCs. The clonotype comes from a woman aged 45-65 years in good health and CMV-seropositive. As DNA, the CDR3 is TGTGCCTGGAGTCGGGGGGACAATGAGCAGTTCTTC. Its translation is CAWSRGDNEQFF.